This T cell receptor (beta chain) is drawn from a study of T cells in localized non-small cell lung cancer. Clones were read by immunoSEQ multiplex PCR, and TCRdb kept only the in-frame ones, dropping some. The data hold 45,000 to 70,000 clones, with approximately 90% observed a single time. The germline V gene encodes CDR1 MNHEY and CDR2 SVGAGI. The CDR3 length is 12 residues. V was pared by 6 bases and J by 8 bases, with 12 bases between. The source is a woman between 40 and 69 years old with stage I lung adenocarcinoma. The specimen was peripheral blood, collected before any cancer treatment. This chain joins TRBV6-5 and TRBJ2-3, with D tentatively TRBD1 (6 bases). The CDR3 loop is CASRQTGSTQYF. The CDR3 region has the DNA TGTGCCAGCAGACAAACAGGGTCTACGCAGTATTTT.